The rows below give T cell receptor beta chains drawn from one sample of a study of CXCR3-negative and CXCR3-positive naive CD8 T cells. TCRdb re-called the 5' RACE reads and catalogs CDR3 proteins one per entry, DNA excluded. The listing contains some 8,400 distinct CDR3 sequences. The sequencing sample was made of naive CXCR3+ CD8+ T cells from blood. The receptor set was obtained from a human donor in good health. Some clones in this sample may be carry-over from other donors' samples. Both conserved end residues are part of each CDR3. Clone size is given for some rows only: seen once, a few or many times, or a class if the clone is expanded.

size	V	J	CDR3
.	TRBV3-1	TRBJ1-2	CASSQVQSSYGYTF
medium-sized	TRBV20-1	TRBJ2-2	CSAREAGLNTGELFF
.	TRBV28	TRBJ2-5	CASSLPDNQETQYF
.	TRBV29-1	TRBJ2-3	CSVELAVGDTQYF
medium-sized	TRBV12-3/TRBV12-4	TRBJ2-1	CASSLTGTGNNEQFF
.	TRBV20-1	TRBJ2-1	CSARALAHEQFF
.	TRBV29-1	TRBJ1-1	CSHQTNTEAFF
.	TRBV5-1	TRBJ2-7	CASSLEGTYEQYF
medium-sized	TRBV4-1	TRBJ1-2	CASSLTTDNYGYTF
medium-sized	TRBV29-1	TRBJ1-2	CSGLKGEDGYTF
medium-sized	TRBV29-1	TRBJ1-1	CSVEMGTGGPEAFF
.	TRBV4-2	TRBJ2-1	CASSAGLLGGWSYNEQFF
medium-sized	TRBV2	TRBJ2-2	CASRRGASGRPTNTGELFF
medium-sized	TRBV5-4	TRBJ2-1	CASSLAQGPSYNEQFF
.	TRBV20-1	TRBJ1-2	CSARDRNGYGYTF
.	TRBV29-1	TRBJ1-2	CSVVLRGSGYTF
medium-sized	TRBV10-3	TRBJ2-3	CATETSGSIDTQYF
medium-sized	TRBV20-1	TRBJ2-1	CSARALRLADNEQFF
medium-sized	TRBV29-1	TRBJ1-4	CSVEDQLEGREKLFF
.	TRBV2	TRBJ2-7	CASSERDRVYEQYF
.	TRBV15	TRBJ2-1	CASSVGGSYNEQFF